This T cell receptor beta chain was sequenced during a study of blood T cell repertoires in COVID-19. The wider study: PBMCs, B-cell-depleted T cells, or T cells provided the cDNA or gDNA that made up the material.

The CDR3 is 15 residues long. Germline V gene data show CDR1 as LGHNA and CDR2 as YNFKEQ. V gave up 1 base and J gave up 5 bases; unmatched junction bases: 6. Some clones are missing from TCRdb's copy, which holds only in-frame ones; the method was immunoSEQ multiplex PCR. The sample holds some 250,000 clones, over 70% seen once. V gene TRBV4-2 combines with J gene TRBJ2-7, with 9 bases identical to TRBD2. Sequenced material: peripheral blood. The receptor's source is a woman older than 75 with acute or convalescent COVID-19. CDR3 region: CASSQASSGTHEQYF. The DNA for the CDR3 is TGTGCCAGCAGCCAAGCGTCTAGCGGGACCCACGAGCAGTACTTC.